Below, one TCR beta chain is given with its context. In the original workflow: Reference gene primers were amplified, and this amplification served to estimate nucleated cell counts. Method: immunoSEQ multiplex PCR; TCRdb's copy keeps in-frame clones and lacks some. That table gives V, J and clone size, and the DNA gave D and trimming. The repertoire holds 350,000 to 450,000 clones, with just over 90% as singletons. This study enrolled people aged about 18 to 100 from about two dozen US geographic areas. The germline V gene encodes CDR1 SEHNR and CDR2 FQNEAQ (reference sequence). This CDR3 region has 13 residues. V shed 5 bases, J shed 6 bases, and the junction held 5 bases outside the gene matches. These data come from a study of blood T cell repertoires in COVID-19. About the study: From T cells, B-cell-depleted T cells, or PBMCs came the material, which was cDNA or gDNA.

The sample taken for sequencing was PBMCs or T cells enriched from blood (not recorded which). This chain uses TRBV7-9 with TRBJ2-7, with 9 bases identical to TRBD1. The source is a woman aged 40 to 50 who had been exposed to COVID-19. The DNA of the CDR3 is TGTGCCAGCAGCGCGGACAGGGGACCCGAGCAGTACTTC. Translating it yields CASSADRGPEQYF.